This T cell receptor beta chain was sequenced in a study of control samples from healthy donors and cancer patients. TCRdb's table, derived via immunoSEQ multiplex PCR, lists solely in-frame clones and lacks some. The data contain 130,000 or so clones, under 95% of them singletons. CDR1 WNHNN and CDR2 SYGVQD come from the germline V gene (reference sequence). There are 11 residues in the CDR3. V dropped 6 bases and J dropped 6 bases, with 5 bases sitting between them. The J gene is TRBJ2-2, the V gene TRBV10-1, with a possible D match to TRBD1 (5 bases). The clonotype was recovered from a man aged 40-49 years in good health. Sequencing used blood. CDR3 loop: CASRGAGELFF. CDR3 bases: TGCGCCAGCAGAGGGGCCGGGGAGCTGTTTTTT.